The 22 T cell receptor beta chains below come from one sample, sequenced in a study of blood T cells in healthy people across ages. Primed by a sample-barcoded 5' primer and a J-beta primer mix, a second PCR proceeded for roughly 6 to 12 cycles. TCRdb fed the 5' RACE reads into MiXCR, producing one record per CDR3 protein. Of hundreds of thousands of distinct CDR3 sequences in the sample, 53% are singletons; the top ten hold roughly two fifths. Sequencing input: blood. The receptor set was obtained from an elderly man in good health.

This rearrangement joins TRBV2 to TRBJ1-6; tentatively, D is TRBD1 (5 bases). Germline V gene sequence: CDR1 SNHLY, CDR2 FYNNEI. CDR3 length: 16 residues. Trimming took 6 bases from V and 5 from J, leaving 17 bases between them. The CDR3: CASRGVSGQNNSPLHF. The CDR3 DNA follows: TGTGCCAGCAGGGGGGTGTCAGGCCAGAATAATTCACCCCTCCACTTT.

The J gene is TRBJ2-5, the V gene TRBV28, with 12 bases identical to TRBD2. The CDR3 is 16 residues long. J lost 1 base, V lost 3 bases, and 3 bases had no gene match. Germline CDR1 MDHEN, CDR2 SYDVKM. CDR3 protein: CASSFGGLAGQETQYF. CDR3 DNA: TGTGCCAGCAGTTTCGGGGGACTAGCGGGCCAAGAGACCCAGTACTTC. The full variable domain, its missing parts supplied by reference TRBV28 and TRBJ2-5, is DVKVTQSSRYLVKRTGEKVFLECVQDMDHENMFWYRQDPGLGLRLIYFSYDVKMKEKGDIPEGYSVSREKKERFSLILESASTNQTSMYLCASSFGGLAGQETQYFGPGTRLLVL.

The chain is built from TRBV19 and TRBJ2-7; the match to TRBD2 covers 11 bases. The germline V gene encodes CDR1 LNHDA and CDR2 SQIVND (reference sequence). V lost 4 bases and J lost 0; bases outside the gene matches: 8. The CDR3 length is 17 residues. This CDR3 reads CASSKYGTSGYSYEQYF. Here the CDR3 DNA reads TGTGCCAGTAGTAAGTACGGGACTAGCGGATACTCCTACGAGCAGTACTTC.

The chain is built from TRBV6-6 and TRBJ2-7; no definite D call. This CDR3 region has 14 residues. Per the germline V gene, CDR1 is MNHNY and CDR2 is SVGAGI (reference sequence). V was clipped by 5 bases and J by 5 bases, with 16 bases between them. The CDR3 loop reads CASSPRFQSDEQYF. In nucleotides, the CDR3 is TGTGCCAGCAGTCCCCGTTTCCAGAGCGACGAGCAGTACTTC.

The chain employs TRBV6-6 and TRBJ2-5; 8 nucleotides line up with TRBD1. Unmatched junction bases numbered 11, after V lost 7 bases and J lost 13 bases. CDR1 MNHNY and CDR2 SVGAGI come from the germline V gene (reference sequence). The CDR3 loop spans 12 amino acids. In nucleotides, the CDR3 is TGTGCCAGCACCGGGGTGGACAGGGCCCCGTACTTC. Translation gives CASTGVDRAPYF.

The chain carries TRBV20-1 and TRBJ1-1, with D possibly TRBD1 on 5 matching bases. CDR3 length: 15 residues. Trimming removed 0 bases from V and 3 bases from J, with 14 bases in between. CDR1 and CDR2 (germline): DFQATT, SNEGSKA (reference sequence). CDR3 region: CSARDSSAGDTEAFF. Written as DNA, the CDR3 is TGCAGTGCTAGAGACAGCTCAGCGGGGGACACTGAAGCTTTCTTT.

This sequence joins TRBV20-1 and TRBJ2-1; weak D call: TRBD2 (5 bases). Germline CDR1 and CDR2: DFQATT and SNEGSKA (reference sequence). Trimming took off 6 bases at V and 9 bases at J, with 12 bases between the two ends. The CDR3 spans 11 residues. The CDR3 DNA follows: TGCAGTGCAGCTTCGGGAACTGAGCAGTTCTTC. It specifies CSAASGTEQFF.

Regarding this clonotype: One end of the junction is discordant with germline, which a read error may explain. CDR3 residues: CANSLSGSEQYF. The CDR3 nucleotides read TGCGCCAACAGCTTGTCCGGGAGCGAGCAGTACTTC. The chain has TRBV5-1 and TRBJ2-7, with D possibly matching TRBD2 (6 bases). Germline CDR1 and CDR2: SGHRS and YFSETQ. The CDR3 runs 12 residues. The full variable domain, its missing parts supplied by reference TRBV5-1 and TRBJ2-7, is KAGVTQTPRYLIKTRGQQVTLSCSPISGHRSVSWYQQTPGQGLQFLFEYFSETQRNKGNFPGRFSGRQFSNSRSEMNVSTLELGDSALYLCANSLSGSEQYFGPGTRLTVT.

The CDR3 is CASSRFRESKNIQYF. CDR3 in DNA: TGTGCCAGCAGCCGCTTCCGCGAATCCAAAAACATTCAGTACTTC. V and J are TRBV3-1 and TRBJ2-4; D is uncertain. V lost 4 bases and J 2 bases, leaving 12 bases between the germline ends. The CDR3 is made up of 15 amino acids. Per germline, CDR1 LGHDT and CDR2 YNNKEL (reference sequence).

CDR3 loop: CSVAPGLAAYNEQFF. CDR3 nucleotide sequence: TGCAGCGTCGCTCCGGGACTAGCGGCCTACAATGAGCAGTTCTTC. V and J are TRBV29-1 and TRBJ2-1; 11 nucleotides agree with TRBD2. Germline V gene lookup returns CDR1 SQVTM and CDR2 ANQGSEA. V lost 6 bases, J lost 2 bases, and 6 bases stayed unmatched. The CDR3 loop spans 15 amino acids.

This clonotype was detected a few times. The chain has TRBV6-6 and TRBJ2-1, with 8 nucleotides matching TRBD2. This CDR3 is 17 amino acids long. From germline, CDR1 is MNHNY and CDR2 SVGAGI (reference sequence). J lost 8 bases, V lost 4 bases, and 16 bases had no gene match. CDR3 amino acids: CASSLIPGTRKGDEQFF. For the CDR3, the DNA is TGTGCCAGCAGTTTAATTCCCGGGACTAGAAAAGGGGATGAGCAGTTCTTC.

This clonotype has only a few counts. This chain links TRBV12-3 or TRBV12-4 with TRBJ2-7; TRBD2 matches 7 bases. This CDR3 has 14 amino acids. V was pared by 3 bases and J by 6 bases, with 8 bases of the junction left unmatched. As DNA, the CDR3 is TGTGCCAGCAGTTTTAGCGGAGGGAGGGCCGAGCAGTACTTC. Residues: CASSFSGGRAEQYF.

This clonotype showed up many times. J is TRBJ2-5 and V is TRBV12-3 or TRBV12-4, with 8 bases aligning to TRBD2. This CDR3 has 15 residues. J gave up 5 bases and V 2 bases, and 7 bases lay outside the gene matches. Here the CDR3 reads CASSLLAGGGETQYF. Here the CDR3 DNA reads TGTGCCAGCAGTTTATTGGCGGGAGGAGGGGAGACCCAGTACTTC.

This chain joins TRBV7-9 and TRBJ2-7; 10 positions agree with TRBD2. Losses at the gene ends were 1 base for V and 6 bases for J; bases not matched to a gene: 3. This CDR3 is built from 14 residues. Germline V gene data show CDR1 as SEHNR and CDR2 as FQNEAQ (reference sequence). CDR3 amino acids: CASSLVSGRGEQYF. DNA of the CDR3: TGTGCCAGCAGCTTAGTCAGCGGGAGGGGCGAGCAGTACTTC.

The chain carries TRBV6-2 or TRBV6-3 and TRBJ2-7; tentative D call: TRBD1 (6 bases). The germline V and J ends were trimmed by 8 bases and 4 bases, with 18 bases remaining between them. The CDR3 length is 14 residues. Germline-derived CDR1 and CDR2 are MNHEY and SVGEGT. CDR3 loop: CASGPPGTQYEQYF. For the CDR3, the DNA is TGTGCCAGCGGACCCCCCGGGACACAATACGAGCAGTACTTC.

This rearrangement joins TRBV5-1 to TRBJ1-2; 7 bases fit TRBD1. The V segment lost 0 bases and the J segment 10 bases; nucleotides outside the gene matches: 6. Germline V gives CDR1 SGHRS, CDR2 YFSETQ. This CDR3 region has 13 residues. The CDR3 region is CASSLAGDRVYTF. The CDR3 region has the DNA TGCGCCAGCAGCTTGGCAGGGGACAGAGTCTACACCTTC.

This rearrangement joins TRBV9 to TRBJ2-1, with 7 bases lining up with TRBD2. The CDR3 length is 13 residues. Germline lookup yields CDR1 SGDLS and CDR2 YYNGEE. J lost 5 bases, V lost 4 bases, and 3 bases had no gene match. CDR3 amino acids: CASSRTSNNEQFF. CDR3 coding DNA: TGTGCCAGCAGCCGGACTAGTAACAATGAGCAGTTCTTC. Filled out from reference TRBV9 and TRBJ2-1, the complete variable domain reads DSGVTQTPKHLITATGQRVTLRCSPRSGDLSVYWYQQSLDQGLQFLIQYYNGEERAKGNILERFSAQQFPDLHSELNLSSLELGDSALYFCASSRTSNNEQFFGPGTRLTVL.

This clonotype was counted a few times. V gene TRBV5-1 combines with J gene TRBJ2-5; no clear D. V lost 0 bases and J lost 2, with 11 bases in between. Germline V gene sequence: CDR1 SGHRS, CDR2 YFSETQ. CDR3 length equals 15 residues. CDR3 bases: TGCGCCAGCAGCTTGGTTGGGCAGATTCAAGAGACCCAGTACTTC. The encoded protein is CASSLVGQIQETQYF.

This clonotype was picked up a small number of times. The rearrangement links TRBV28 to TRBJ2-5; D gene uncertain. The CDR3 spans 14 residues. V was pared by 2 bases and J by 4 bases, with 11 bases between. Looked up from germline, CDR1 is MDHEN and CDR2 is SYDVKM. The CDR3: CASSLVDIRETQYF. The DNA for the CDR3 is TGTGCCAGCAGTTTAGTAGACATCAGAGAGACCCAGTACTTC.

This rearrangement joins TRBV20-1 to TRBJ2-1, with 11 bases lining up with TRBD2. Germline CDR1 DFQATT, CDR2 SNEGSKA (reference sequence). V dropped 4 bases and J dropped 4; count of bases not matched to a gene: 6. The CDR3 consists of 15 residues. The CDR3 is CSATPLAGGYNEQFF. For the CDR3, the DNA is TGCAGTGCTACCCCCCTAGCGGGAGGATACAATGAGCAGTTCTTC.

This chain connects TRBV10-3 to TRBJ2-5; TRBD2 matches at 12 bases. The J call may be in error: the DNA end matches TRBJ2-7 better. Germline assignment: CDR1 ENHRY and CDR2 SYGVKD. This CDR3 contains 15 residues. The CDR3 sequence: CAISASSGRASEQYF. Here the CDR3 DNA reads TGTGCCATCAGTGCCTCTAGCGGGAGGGCCTCCGAGCAGTACTTC.

This clonotype was observed a few times. This chain connects TRBV15 to TRBJ1-6; D unresolved. The V end was cut by 1 base, the J end by 10 bases, with 14 bases between. Looked up from germline, CDR1 is LNHNV and CDR2 is YYDKDF (reference sequence). The CDR3 spans 15 residues. CDR3 protein: CATSRVRNIWSPLHF. The CDR3 region has the DNA TGTGCCACCAGCAGAGTGAGGAATATATGGTCACCCCTCCACTTT.